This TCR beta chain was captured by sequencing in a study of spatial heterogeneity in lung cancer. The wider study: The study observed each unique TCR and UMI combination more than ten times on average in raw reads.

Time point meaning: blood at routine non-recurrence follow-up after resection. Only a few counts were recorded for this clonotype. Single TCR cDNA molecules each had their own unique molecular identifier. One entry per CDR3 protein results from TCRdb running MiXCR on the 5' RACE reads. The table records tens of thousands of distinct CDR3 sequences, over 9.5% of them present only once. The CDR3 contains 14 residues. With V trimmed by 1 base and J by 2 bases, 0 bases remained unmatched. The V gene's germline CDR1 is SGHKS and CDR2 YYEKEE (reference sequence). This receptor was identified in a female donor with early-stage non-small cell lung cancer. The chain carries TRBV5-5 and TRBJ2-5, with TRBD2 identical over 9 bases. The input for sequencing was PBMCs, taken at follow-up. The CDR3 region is CASSLTSGQETQYF. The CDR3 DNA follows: TGTGCCAGCAGCTTGACTAGCGGGCAAGAGACCCAGTACTTC.